The 8 T cell receptor beta chains below all came from one sample that was sequenced in a study of blood T cell repertoires in COVID-19. Clones were read by immunoSEQ multiplex PCR, and TCRdb kept only the in-frame ones, dropping some. The sample contains 400,000 or so clones, around 90% of which appear only once. The source material was peripheral blood. The receptors were sampled from a man aged 18 to 30 with COVID-19, enrolled during active disease.

This sequence joins TRBV5-4 and TRBJ1-4, with D uncertain. Looked up from germline, CDR1 is SGHNT and CDR2 is YYREEE (reference sequence). The CDR3 sequence is 13 residues long. The V gene lost 3 bases and the J gene lost 7 bases, with 10 bases spanning the gap. The CDR3 spells CASSSVEGEKLFF. The DNA for the CDR3 is TGTGCCAGCAGCTCGGTGGAGGGTGAAAAACTGTTTTTT.

The genes are TRBV27 and TRBJ1-3, with TRBD1 identical over 8 bases. The CDR3 covers 16 residues. J lost 0 bases, V lost 5 bases, and 6 bases had no gene match. Germline CDR1 reads MNHEY; CDR2 reads SMNVEV (reference sequence). The chain's CDR3 is CASSPRTGSSGNTIYF. CDR3 nucleotides: TGTGCCAGCAGTCCGAGGACAGGGAGCTCTGGAAACACCATATATTTT.

The CDR3 bases are TGTGCCAGCAGTGAAGTAAATCTAGCGGGTAGGACGGGGGAGCTGTTTTTT. Translated, it gives CASSEVNLAGRTGELFF. V usage is TRBV25-1 and J usage is TRBJ2-2; 8 bases map to TRBD2. The ends lost 2 bases at V and 8 bases at J; junction bases unmatched: 13. The CDR3 consists of 17 residues. CDR1 is MGHDK and CDR2 is SYGVNS in the germline V gene.

The chain employs TRBV15 and TRBJ2-1; TRBD2 matches at 12 bases. Trimming removed 1 base from V and 6 bases from J; junction bases left unmatched: 7. Looked up from germline, CDR1 is LNHNV and CDR2 is YYDKDF (reference sequence). The CDR3 is 17 residues long. CDR3 sequence (DNA): TGTGCCACCAGCAGAGCTCCCGGACTAGCGGGAATCAATGAGCAGTTCTTC. Amino acid sequence: CATSRAPGLAGINEQFF.

V is TRBV5-4 and J is TRBJ2-3; TRBD2 might be the D (7 bases). Trimming took 5 bases from V and 4 from J, leaving 17 bases between them. The length of the CDR3 is 15 residues. Germline lookup yields CDR1 SGHNT and CDR2 YYREEE (reference sequence). CDR3 sequence reads: CASSTLAGAPDTQYF. Here the CDR3 DNA reads TGTGCCAGCAGTACCCTCGCGGGGGCCCCAGATACGCAGTATTTT.

This chain connects TRBV2 to TRBJ2-3; TRBD1 might be the D (6 bases). V shed 3 bases and J shed 0 bases, with 10 bases lying between them. Per the germline V gene, CDR1 is SNHLY and CDR2 is FYNNEI. The CDR3 is 15 residues long. CDR3 region: CASSDTGRSTDTQYF. In DNA form, the CDR3 reads TGTGCCAGCAGTGACACAGGGCGTAGCACAGATACGCAGTATTTT.

The chain has TRBV6-5 and TRBJ1-2; tentatively, D is TRBD1 (6 bases). The ends were cut back, 4 bases at V and 6 bases at J, with 21 bases in the middle. The CDR3 is made up of 16 amino acids. Germline lookup yields CDR1 MNHEY and CDR2 SVGAGI. The CDR3 region is CASSSPGVRDINGYTF. CDR3 nucleotide sequence: TGTGCCAGCAGTTCGCCAGGCGTCCGGGACATAAATGGCTACACCTTC.

This chain joins TRBV3-1 (or the pseudogene TRBV3-2) and TRBJ2-6, with 9 bases that match TRBD1. The CDR3 is 17 amino acids. Germline V CDR1 and CDR2: LGHDT, YNNKEL (reference sequence). The J segment lost 2 bases and the V segment lost 8 bases, leaving 10 bases of the junction unmatched. The CDR3 sequence is CASSLGQGVAGANVLTF. The CDR3, as DNA: TGTGCCAGCTCATTGGGACAGGGCGTCGCTGGGGCCAACGTCCTGACTTTC.